This T cell receptor (beta chain) was sequenced in a study of T cell repertoires in cytomegalovirus infection. This clonotype was picked up many times. Its antigen is not identified. TCRdb re-analysed the reads in MiXCR, keeping a single row per CDR3 protein. The table lists around 360,000 distinct CDR3 sequences, roughly 36% of them singletons. Study results and limitations: Ex vivo responses were dominated by HLA-C-restricted CMV-specific TCR beta clonotypes. Cumulated frequencies of public TCR beta families served to identify carriers of CMV plus the relevant HLA.

The CDR3 loop spans 16 amino acids. V was clipped by 5 bases and J by 2 bases, with 17 bases between them. Germline V gene lookup returns CDR1 SGHTA and CDR2 FQGNSA. This sample comprised cultured PBMCs, obtained from culture after CMV antigen stimulation. The chain carries TRBV7-2 and TRBJ2-3, with D possibly matching TRBD1 (6 bases). The clonotype was recovered from a human donor in good health (CMV status not recorded). Some clones in this sample may be carry-over from other donors' samples. The CDR3 DNA sequence: TGTGCCAGCAGCGCCGGGCCGGCAGGGGCCACAGATACGCAGTATTTT. Translated, it gives CASSAGPAGATDTQYF. The full variable domain, in which reference TRBV7-2 and TRBJ2-3 provide the parts outside the CDR3, is GAGVSQSPSNKVTEKGKDVELRCDPISGHTALYWYRQSLGQGLEFLIYFQGNSAPDKSGLPSDRFSAERTGGSVSTLTIQRTQQEDSAVYLCASSAGPAGATDTQYFGPGTRLTVL.